These T cell receptor beta chains were read from a single sample in a study of blood T cell repertoires in COVID-19. Using immunoSEQ multiplex PCR, the repertoire was profiled, and TCRdb retains in-frame clones only, with some absent. The top ten clones hold about 22% of a sample with over 75,000 clones, 65% to 90% of them seen once. Sequenced input: peripheral blood. The receptors shown here come from a woman in her forties or fifties with acute or convalescent COVID-19. Both conserved end residues are part of each CDR3. D genes are given only for firm matches. The size entry is marked missing in some rows and otherwise reads once, few, many or a size class.

v_call,d_call,j_call,clone_size,cdr3_aa,cdr3_nt
TRBV6-6,-,TRBJ1-1,-,CASSATEFNTEAFF,TGTGCCAGCAGTGCCACAGAATTTAACACTGAAGCTTTCTTT
TRBV2,TRBD1,TRBJ2-5,-,CASRAQGAGETQYF,TGTGCCAGCAGGGCTCAGGGGGCAGGGGAGACCCAGTACTTC
TRBV3-1/TRBV3-2,-,TRBJ1-4,once,CASSAAGTATNEKLFF,TGTGCCAGCAGCGCCGCGGGGACTGCAACTAATGAAAAACTGTTTTTT
TRBV2,-,TRBJ2-7,-,CASTPREGAYEQYF,TGTGCCAGCACCCCACGAGAGGGAGCTTACGAGCAGTACTTC
TRBV6-2/TRBV6-3,-,TRBJ1-2,-,CASSAGRWGYTF,TGTGCCAGCAGTGCGGGACGGTGGGGCTACACCTTC
TRBV29-1,TRBD1,TRBJ2-2,-,CSEPGGPMNTGELFF,TGCAGCGAGCCAGGGGGACCTATGAACACCGGGGAGCTGTTTTTT
TRBV3-1/TRBV3-2,-,TRBJ1-1,once,CASSRENTEAFF,TGTGCCAGCAGTCGAGAGAACACTGAAGCTTTCTTT
TRBV9,-,TRBJ1-6,-,CASSVQGQGSPLHF,TGTGCCAGCAGCGTACAGGGGCAAGGTTCACCCCTCCACTTT
TRBV2,-,TRBJ1-1,-,CASSEPRGFNSEAFF,TGTGCCAGCAGTGAACCCAGGGGTTTTAACTCTGAAGCTTTCTTT
TRBV11-2,TRBD1,TRBJ1-5,-,CASSSTGGNQPQHF,TGTGCCAGCAGCTCAACAGGGGGCAATCAGCCCCAGCATTTT